A single sample is the source of the 17 T cell receptor beta chains below, sequenced in a study of T cells of healthy individuals (dated by TCRdb to the late 2010s). Libraries were constructed by 5' RACE. The instrument was an Illumina MiSeq. TCRdb took the public reads, trimmed them with fastp at Q25, ran MiXCR for clone calling and kept in-frame beta chains. Rows matching on CDR3 protein sequence are summarized as one entry with the most common DNA and genes. A total of about 96,000 distinct CDR3 sequences appear in this sample, roughly 18% of them only once. Roughly 6.1% of the sample comes from the top ten. These receptor sequences come from a human donor in good health.

The chain joins TRBV7-2 to TRBJ2-5; 9 positions agree with TRBD2. J was trimmed by 3 bases and V by 5 bases; bases with no gene match: 7. Germline assignment: CDR1 SGHTA and CDR2 FQGNSA. The CDR3 has 15 amino acids. The CDR3 region is CASSPLTSGKETQYF. CDR3 coding DNA: TGTGCCAGCAGCCCACTGACTAGCGGAAAAGAGACCCAGTACTTC.

V and J are TRBV20-1 and TRBJ1-3; a weak D match, TRBD1 (5 bases). The V end lost 3 bases, the J end lost 0 bases, and 9 bases lay between the germline ends. The CDR3 consists of 14 residues. Germline loops: CDR1 DFQATT, CDR2 SNEGSKA (reference sequence). DNA of the CDR3: TGCAGTGCTAGCGGAGACAGCTCTGGAAACACCATATATTTT. Its protein is CSASGDSSGNTIYF.

In this sample, this clonotype turned up a few times. Here the CDR3 reads CASSPIITTGTYEQYF. The DNA for the CDR3 is TGTGCCAGCAGTCCGATCATCACGACAGGAACCTACGAGCAGTACTTC. The rearrangement uses TRBV28 and TRBJ2-7; TRBD1 is a possible D gene (6 bases). Trimming removed 5 bases at V and 2 bases at J, with 19 bases between. The CDR3 covers 16 residues. Germline assignment: CDR1 MDHEN and CDR2 SYDVKM.

The chain recombines TRBV20-1 with TRBJ2-3; D gene uncertain. The J call may be wrong; the DNA end is better matched by TRBJ1-5. The germline CDR1 and CDR2 sequences are DFQATT and SNEGSKA (reference sequence). The CDR3 is 15 amino acids. The CDR3 loop is CSARDQQQYTDTQHF. CDR3 nucleotide sequence: TGCAGTGCTAGAGATCAACAACAGTACACAGATACGCAGCATTTT.

Concerning this clonotype: The junction does not match germline at one end; this may be a read error. V is TRBV20-1 and J is TRBJ2-5; 7 bases agree with TRBD1. The length of the CDR3 is 13 residues. Germline V lookup: CDR1 DFQATT, CDR2 SNEGSKA (reference sequence). The CDR3 sequence: CSARDLGGETQHF. The CDR3 nucleotides read TGCAGTGCTAGAGATTTAGGGGGCGAGACCCAGCACTTC.

The sample holds many counts of this clonotype. The chain employs TRBV6-5 and TRBJ1-1; D unclear. This CDR3 region has 13 residues. Looked up from germline, CDR1 is MNHEY and CDR2 is SVGAGI. Trimming removed 8 bases at V and 0 bases at J, with 10 bases between. The CDR3 here is CASSRTMNTEAFF. CDR3 DNA: TGTGCCAGCTCTAGGACCATGAACACTGAAGCTTTCTTT.

The V and J genes are TRBV7-2 and TRBJ2-7, with 7 positions matching TRBD1. CDR3 length: 14 residues. With V trimmed by 2 bases and J by 2 bases, 3 bases remained unmatched. Germline V gene lookup returns CDR1 SGHTA and CDR2 FQGNSA. CDR3 amino acids: CASSLRTGPYEQYF. CDR3 DNA sequence: TGTGCCAGCAGCTTACGGACAGGCCCCTACGAGCAGTACTTC.

In its sample, this clonotype was seen a few times. The junction shows a germline mismatch at one end, possibly a read error. The chain carries TRBV5-1 and TRBJ1-1; D gene unclear. The CDR3 runs 13 residues. Germline V gene lookup returns CDR1 SGHRS and CDR2 YFSETQ. CDR3 loop: CASSLDVKTEAFF. CDR3 sequence (DNA): TGCGCCAGCAGCTTGGATGTGAAGACTGAAGCTTTCTTT.

This clonotype was recorded many times. J is TRBJ1-1 and V is TRBV20-1, with a tentative D call TRBD1 (5 bases). Germline CDR1 and CDR2: DFQATT and SNEGSKA (reference sequence). The CDR3 is 15 amino acids. The V gene lost 0 bases and the J gene lost 2 bases, with 13 bases spanning the gap. This CDR3 is CSARDPRGANTEAFF. The CDR3 nucleotides read TGCAGTGCTAGAGATCCCCGAGGGGCTAACACTGAAGCTTTCTTT.

The chain's CDR3 is CATSREGSLNTEAFF. The CDR3 nucleotides read TGTGCCACCAGCAGAGAGGGCAGCCTGAACACTGAAGCTTTCTTT. The J gene is TRBJ1-1, the V gene TRBV15; D is unclear. The CDR3 covers 15 residues. Germline V lookup: CDR1 LNHNV, CDR2 YYDKDF (reference sequence). V was pared by 0 bases and J by 0 bases, with 8 bases between.

The chain couples TRBV9 to TRBJ1-1; the D gene is possibly TRBD1 (5 bases). Germline CDR1 reads SGDLS; CDR2 reads YYNGEE. CDR3 length: 14 amino acids. V dropped 0 bases and J dropped 4 bases, with 10 bases sitting between them. Here the CDR3 DNA reads TGTGCCAGCAGCGTAGGGCAGGGTGGCACTGAAGCTTTCTTT. Translation: CASSVGQGGTEAFF.

The rearrangement links TRBV18 to TRBJ1-1; possible D gene TRBD1, 5 bases. The germline V and J ends were trimmed by 0 bases and 1 base, with 9 bases remaining between them. The V gene's germline CDR1 is KGHSH and CDR2 LQKENI. The CDR3 sequence is 15 residues long. In nucleotides, the CDR3 is TGTGCCAGCTCACCACCGTCCAGGGCGAACACTGAAGCTTTCTTT. Translation: CASSPPSRANTEAFF. The entire variable domain, with the rest obtained from reference TRBV18 and TRBJ1-1, is as follows: NAGVMQNPRHLVRRRGQEARLRCSPMKGHSHVYWYRQLPEEGLKFMVYLQKENIIDESGMPKERFSAEFPKEGPSILRIQQVVRGDSAAYFCASSPPSRANTEAFFGQGTRLTVV.

There are many counts of this clonotype. The CDR3 protein is CASSQDRGRPPLHF. The CDR3 DNA reads as TGCGCCAGCAGCCAAGACAGGGGTCGACCACCCCTCCACTTT. J is TRBJ1-6 and V is TRBV4-1; D perhaps matches TRBD1 (6 bases). Trimming cost V 0 bases and J 11 bases, with 11 bases left between them. Germline V lookup: CDR1 MGHRA, CDR2 YSYEKL. CDR3 length: 14 residues.

This rearrangement joins TRBV12-3 or TRBV12-4 to TRBJ1-5; 8 nucleotides match TRBD1. The CDR3 has 15 amino acids. The V and J ends lost 5 bases and 0 bases, in that order; junction bases with no gene match: 3. This CDR3 is CASSQTGVSNQPQHF. The DNA of the CDR3 is TGTGCCAGCAGTCAGACAGGGGTTAGCAATCAGCCCCAGCATTTT.

This sequence joins TRBV15 and TRBJ2-1; 7 nucleotides match TRBD2. Germline-derived CDR1 and CDR2 are LNHNV and YYDKDF (reference sequence). J lost 8 bases, V lost 8 bases, and 12 bases had no gene match. The CDR3 contains 14 residues. CDR3 region: CATSPRGGGYEQFF. CDR3 bases: TGTGCCACCTCCCCACGCGGGGGAGGCTATGAGCAGTTCTTC. Supplemented by reference TRBV15 and TRBJ2-1, the full variable domain reads DAMVIQNPRYQVTQFGKPVTLSCSQTLNHNVMYWYQQKSSQAPKLLFHYYDKDFNNEADTPDNFQSRRPNTSFCFLDIRSPGLGDTAMYLCATSPRGGGYEQFFGPGTRLTVL.

The chain carries TRBV4-2 and TRBJ2-4; TRBD2 agrees at 10 bases. The CDR3 is 17 amino acids. The germline V gene has CDR1 LGHNA and CDR2 YNFKEQ. With V trimmed by 0 bases and J by 9 bases, 11 bases remained unmatched. CDR3 sequence: CASSQDPSGGSRGIQYF. Written as DNA, the CDR3 is TGTGCCAGCAGCCAAGATCCTAGCGGGGGATCGAGAGGCATTCAGTACTTC.

The chain links TRBV7-9 to TRBJ2-2; 7 bases are a match to TRBD2. Germline V gives CDR1 SEHNR, CDR2 FQNEAQ (reference sequence). The CDR3 spans 15 residues. J was trimmed by 8 bases and V by 3 bases; bases with no gene match: 9. The CDR3 nucleotides are TGTGCCAGCAGCTTCCCCAGACTAGCTCGAGGGGAGCTGTTTTTT. This gives the protein CASSFPRLARGELFF.